This T cell receptor (beta chain) was identified during a study of identical twins. After template switching added a universal primer site, the resulting cDNA carried unique molecular identifiers. TCRdb called the 5' RACE reads again in MiXCR, with one record for every CDR3 protein. The data hold 450,000 to 650,000 distinct CDR3 sequences, with roughly 15% observed a single time. Study-wide results and limits: Its conclusions, products of cross-sectional statistical analysis, did not come from following the same donors.

There are a few counts of this clonotype. The antigen remains undetermined. The CDR3 extends over 19 amino acids. Germline lookup yields CDR1 MNHEY and CDR2 SMNVEV (reference sequence). Between the trimmed V and J ends, which lost 0 bases and 0 bases, there was a span of 17 bases. These sequences were also reported in another study, on yellow fever vaccine responses in identical twins.

The sample consisted of CD4+ T cells sorted from blood. The V and J genes are TRBV27 and TRBJ2-2; TRBD2 is a possible D gene (6 bases). The TCR sequence derives from a woman under 30 in good health. This CDR3 is CASSLSAPKRVANTGELFF. CDR3 DNA sequence: TGTGCCAGCAGTTTATCGGCCCCAAAGCGGGTCGCGAACACCGGGGAGCTGTTTTTT.